This T cell receptor beta chain emerged from a study of T cell responses to AZD1222 COVID-19 vaccine. Study background: Some second doses came at about 4 weeks and others at about 12 weeks; these were pooled.

The study, taken as a whole, reports: Repertoires were collected only later (after the peak T cell response had occurred). Two AZD1222 doses significantly raised spike-specific TCR breadth and depth over controls.

As regards this clone: Its cognate antigen is unknown.

Using immunoSEQ multiplex PCR, the repertoire was profiled, and TCRdb retains in-frame clones only, with some absent. The sample yields 150,000 to 200,000 clones, 85% to 95% seen once. This CDR3 comprises 14 residues. With 4 bases removed from V and 2 bases from J, the gap between germline ends came to 12 bases. Germline CDR1 and CDR2: SGHRS and YFSETQ. This chain uses TRBV5-1 with TRBJ1-2; tentative D call: TRBD1 (6 bases). The source of this sequence is an adult in good health. The sample was peripheral blood, taken on day 0 of AZD1222 vaccination. CDR3 loop: CASSQETGNYGYTF. The CDR3 DNA sequence: TGCGCCAGCAGCCAAGAAACAGGGAACTATGGCTACACCTTC.